This T cell receptor beta chain was documented in a study of vaccination and CD4 T cells after COVID-19. This CDR3 is 20 amino acids long. Germline V gives CDR1 MNHEY, CDR2 SVGEGT. J gave up 5 bases and V 2 bases, and 20 bases lay outside the gene matches. This clonotype was detected only a few times. Its antigen is unidentified. Once obtained from cultured CD4+ T cells, the DNA was sequenced using the Oncomine TCR Beta short-read assay. Each CDR3 protein gets one entry after TCRdb re-called the PCR reads with MiXCR. The sample consists of 18,000 or so distinct CDR3 sequences, 29% of them appearing once. The sample's treatment: roughly nine-day PBMC culture with coronavirus spike peptide pools or control peptides (ViraFEST assay).

Sequenced sample: cultured CD4+ T cells from blood. The TCR comes from a human donor with COVID-19. This chain links TRBV6-2 or TRBV6-3 with TRBJ2-5; 10 nucleotides agree with TRBD2. The CDR3 DNA sequence: TGTGCCAGCAGTTACAACGGCAGGGCTGACCAACTAGCGGGGCGGGAGACCCAGTACTTC. Its protein is CASSYNGRADQLAGRETQYF.